These 31 T cell receptor beta chains were all obtained from the same sample, sequenced in a study of T-cell reconstitution after alpha-beta-depleted transplantation in children. Unique molecular identifiers were used to barcode this TCRbeta library. TCRdb re-analysed the PCR reads in MiXCR, keeping a single row per CDR3 protein. The sample has hundreds of thousands of distinct CDR3 sequences, approximately 10% seen once; the top ten hold 28%. This sample comprised PBMCs, obtained before TCRalphabeta/CD19-depleted stem cell transplant. The receptors come from a child younger than two with acute myeloid leukemia, due to receive a stem cell transplant.

Comment on this clonotype: The germline gene is not matched at one end of the junction; a read error may be the cause. This chain joins TRBV19 and TRBJ2-3; D gene unclear. Germline assignment: CDR1 LNHDA and CDR2 SQIVND (reference sequence). This CDR3 has 15 amino acids. The CDR3 reads CAGSIGSVPGDTQYF. In nucleotides, the CDR3 is TGTGCCGGTAGTATAGGTTCGGTACCAGGAGATACGCAGTATTTT.

This clonotype was picked up many times. The genes are TRBV10-2 and TRBJ2-1, with 8 bases that match TRBD1. J was trimmed by 9 bases and V by 4 bases; bases with no gene match: 14. Germline values: CDR1 WSHSY, CDR2 SAAADI. CDR3 length: 16 amino acids. CDR3 in DNA: TGCGCCAGCAGTGGAAGGACAGGGCATGGACTTGGTGAGCAGTTCTTC. Residues: CASSGRTGHGLGEQFF.

This clonotype was counted at least ten times. This chain links TRBV7-2 with TRBJ2-3; 8 bases agree with TRBD2. V lost 0 bases, J lost 7 bases, and 15 bases stayed unmatched. CDR3 length: 18 residues. CDR1 SGHTA and CDR2 FQGNSA come from the germline V gene. The CDR3, as DNA: TGTGCCAGCAGCTTAGCAATCGTATCGGGGGGGACTCCACATACGCAGTATTTT. It codes for CASSLAIVSGGTPHTQYF.

This clonotype was picked up a small number of times. This CDR3 is CARYQILQETQYF. Here the CDR3 DNA reads TGTGCCAGGTATCAGATTCTCCAAGAGACCCAGTACTTC. The genes are TRBV2 and TRBJ2-5; no clear D. With 9 bases removed from V and 1 base from J, the gap between germline ends came to 12 bases. The germline CDR1 and CDR2 sequences are SNHLY and FYNNEI. The CDR3 contains 13 residues.

There are many counts of this clonotype. The gene calls are TRBV18 and TRBJ1-4; 8 bases fit TRBD1. V was pared by 3 bases and J by 3 bases, with 0 bases of the junction left unmatched. Germline V gives CDR1 KGHSH, CDR2 LQKENI. The CDR3 sequence is 14 residues long. CDR3 DNA sequence: TGTGCCAGCTCACCGACAGGGGCTAATGAAAAACTGTTTTTT. Translation: CASSPTGANEKLFF.

The sample holds a few counts of this clonotype. This chain links TRBV7-3 with TRBJ2-5, with 13 bases aligning to TRBD2. J was trimmed by 4 bases and V by 5 bases; bases with no gene match: 4. This CDR3 has 15 residues. Germline V lookup: CDR1 SGHTA, CDR2 FQGTGA. Here the CDR3 DNA reads TGTGCCAGCAGCGCTCGGACTAGCGGGAGAGAGACCCAGTACTTC. It translates to CASSARTSGRETQYF. The whole variable domain, filled in from reference TRBV7-3 and TRBJ2-5, reads GAGVSQTPSNKVTEKGKYVELRCDPISGHTALYWYRQSLGQGPEFLIYFQGTGAADDSGLPNDRFFAVRPEGSVSTLKIQRTERGDSAVYLCASSARTSGRETQYFGPGTRLLVL.

This clonotype was recorded at least ten times. The chain recombines TRBV7-6 with TRBJ1-1; D is ambiguous. The V gene lost 6 bases and the J gene lost 1 base, with 9 bases spanning the gap. CDR3 length equals 13 residues. Germline CDR1 reads SGHVS; CDR2 reads FNYEAQ. The CDR3, as DNA: TGTGCCAGCAGGAGGCAGACGAACACTGAAGCTTTCTTT. This encodes CASRRQTNTEAFF. The variable domain in full, with the rest retrieved from reference TRBV7-6 and TRBJ1-1, is GAGVSQSPRYKVTKRGQDVALRCDPISGHVSLYWYRQALGQGPEFLTYFNYEAQQDKSGLPNDRFSAERPEGSISTLTIQRTEQRDSAMYRCASRRQTNTEAFFGQGTRLTVV.

Note on this clonotype: Being one base from a much bigger clone, this may be a read error. It is likely a read error, because the conserved phenylalanine at the end of the CDR3 is missing. The rearrangement uses TRBV10-3 and TRBJ2-3; D unresolved. The ends were cut back, 6 bases at V and 0 bases at J, with 10 bases in the middle. The length of the CDR3 is 14 residues. Germline CDR1 is ENHRY and CDR2 is SYGVKD. For the CDR3, the DNA is TGTGCCATCAGCCTCACTGAGAGCACAGATACGCAGTATTTA. Translated, it gives CAISLTESTDTQYL.

This clonotype was seen many times. The V gene is TRBV7-2, the J gene TRBJ1-6; D gene ambiguous. Trimming removed 2 bases at V and 16 bases at J, with 12 bases between. There are 12 residues in the CDR3. The V gene's germline CDR1 is SGHTA and CDR2 FQGNSA. This CDR3 is CASSLWRNPLHF. CDR3 nucleotide sequence: TGTGCCAGCAGCTTATGGAGGAACCCACTCCACTTT. Supplemented by reference TRBV7-2 and TRBJ1-6, the full variable domain reads GAGVSQSPSNKVTEKGKDVELRCDPISGHTALYWYRQSLGQGLEFLIYFQGNSAPDKSGLPSDRFSAERTGGSVSTLTIQRTQQEDSAVYLCASSLWRNPLHFGNGTRLTVT.

This clonotype was detected a few times. A much more abundant neighbour one base away suggests this may be a read error. CDR3 amino acids: CSVGKGGYGDTF. The CDR3, as DNA: TGCAGCGTTGGGAAAGGGGGCTATGGCGACACCTTC. The V and J genes are TRBV29-1 and TRBJ1-2, with 7 bases that match TRBD1. The CDR3 sequence is 12 residues long. The germline gives CDR1 SQVTM, CDR2 ANQGSEA.

This clonotype was recorded many times. The chain is built from TRBV5-1 and TRBJ1-1; a possible D gene is TRBD1 (5 bases). Germline CDR1 and CDR2: SGHRS and YFSETQ. V lost 0 bases to trimming and J lost 5 bases, with 20 bases between them. The length of the CDR3 is 17 residues. The CDR3 nucleotides are TGCGCCAGCAGCTTGGGTCCTAAAGGGGAACTCTTTACTGAAGCTTTCTTT. Protein sequence: CASSLGPKGELFTEAFF.

This clonotype has a handful of counts. The V call is TRBV19, the J call TRBJ2-1, with D possibly being TRBD2 (6 bases). Germline V gene sequence: CDR1 LNHDA, CDR2 SQIVND (reference sequence). Trimming shortened V by 5 bases and J by 5 bases, and 13 bases separated the two germline ends. The CDR3 runs 14 residues. The CDR3 region has the DNA TGTGCCAGTAGTGACGGGAGATCCCACAATGAGCAGTTCTTC. Its translation is CASSDGRSHNEQFF.

In its sample, this clonotype was seen many times. V gene TRBV10-3 combines with J gene TRBJ2-1; the D is unclear. Germline assignment: CDR1 ENHRY and CDR2 SYGVKD. Trimming took off 6 bases at V and 7 bases at J, with 13 bases between the two ends. CDR3 length: 13 residues. The CDR3 is CAIRDPNGNEQFF. DNA of the CDR3: TGTGCCATCAGGGACCCTAACGGGAATGAGCAGTTCTTC.

The V and J genes are TRBV5-1 and TRBJ1-1; 10 positions agree with TRBD1. CDR1 is SGHRS and CDR2 is YFSETQ in the germline V gene. The trim removed 4 bases at V and 6 bases at J, leaving 12 bases unmatched. This CDR3 spans 16 amino acids. The CDR3 nucleotides read TGCGCCAGCAGCCCCCGGACAGGGGGATCCAGGCCTGAAGCTTTCTTT. Protein sequence: CASSPRTGGSRPEAFF.

CDR3 sequence: CSAIGRGLGEQFF. Written as DNA, the CDR3 is TGCAGTGCTATCGGGAGAGGGCTGGGTGAGCAGTTCTTC. V gene TRBV20-1 combines with J gene TRBJ2-1; D is perhaps TRBD2 (6 bases). The V end was cut by 4 bases, the J end by 9 bases, with 16 bases between. CDR1 DFQATT and CDR2 SNEGSKA come from the germline V gene (reference sequence). This CDR3 has 13 residues.

This chain uses TRBV15 with TRBJ2-5, with a tentative D call TRBD1 (6 bases). The CDR3 length is 15 residues. Germline CDR1 LNHNV, CDR2 YYDKDF (reference sequence). The V gene lost 0 bases and the J gene lost 1 base, with 9 bases spanning the gap. The CDR3 bases are TGTGCCACCAGCAGAGATAGGGGGATCCAAGAGACCCAGTACTTC. This gives the protein CATSRDRGIQETQYF. Full variable domain (rest looked up from reference TRBV15 and TRBJ2-5): DAMVIQNPRYQVTQFGKPVTLSCSQTLNHNVMYWYQQKSSQAPKLLFHYYDKDFNNEADTPDNFQSRRPNTSFCFLDIRSPGLGDTAMYLCATSRDRGIQETQYFGPGTRLLVL.

This clonotype was observed at least ten times. This chain connects TRBV5-1 to TRBJ2-2; D possibly corresponds to TRBD2 (6 bases). The ends were cut back, 3 bases at V and 5 bases at J, with 17 bases in the middle. The CDR3 totals 16 residues. The germline CDR1 and CDR2 sequences are SGHRS and YFSETQ. CDR3 in amino acids: CASSSYAGTSTGELFF. CDR3 coding DNA: TGCGCCAGCAGCTCCTACGCCGGGACTTCAACCGGGGAGCTGTTTTTT.

This clonotype was detected many times. The chain uses TRBV7-2 and TRBJ2-3, with 11 bases aligning to TRBD2. Germline V lookup: CDR1 SGHTA, CDR2 FQGNSA. This CDR3 comprises 16 residues. V shed 3 bases and J 0 bases; nucleotides not matched to a gene: 2. For the CDR3, the DNA is TGTGCCAGCAGCTTGAGACTAGCGGGAAGCACAGATACGCAGTATTTT. This codes for CASSLRLAGSTDTQYF.

This clonotype was counted only a few times. This chain connects TRBV7-2 to TRBJ2-2; D is perhaps TRBD2 (6 bases). V shed 4 bases and J shed 2 bases, with 8 bases lying between them. The CDR3 runs 14 residues. In germline, CDR1 is SGHTA, CDR2 FQGNSA. CDR3: CASSWRENTGELFF. The CDR3 DNA follows: TGTGCCAGCAGCTGGCGGGAAAACACCGGGGAGCTGTTTTTT.

This clonotype was seen a few times. The CDR3 DNA reads as TGTGCCAGTAAAGGGACATGGAATTCACCCCTCCACTTT. It encodes CASKGTWNSPLHF. The V call is TRBV19, the J call TRBJ1-6; perhaps TRBD1 as D (6 bases). V was trimmed by 7 bases and J by 7 bases, leaving 11 bases between them. This CDR3 spans 13 amino acids. Germline V CDR1 and CDR2: LNHDA, SQIVND (reference sequence).

This clonotype was seen ten or more times. The chain couples TRBV7-9 to TRBJ1-2; D not certain. V was pared by 3 bases and J by 6 bases, with 11 bases between. The germline CDR1 and CDR2 sequences are SEHNR and FQNEAQ (reference sequence). The CDR3 loop spans 13 amino acids. The CDR3 nucleotides read TGTGCCAGCAGCTTCGACTCTTATAATGGCTACACCTTC. Protein sequence: CASSFDSYNGYTF. The whole variable domain, filled in from reference TRBV7-9 and TRBJ1-2, reads DTGVSQNPRHKITKRGQNVTFRCDPISEHNRLYWYRQTLGQGPEFLTYFQNEAQLEKSRLLSDRFSAERPKGSFSTLEIQRTEQGDSAMYLCASSFDSYNGYTFGSGTRLTVV.

In its sample, this clonotype was seen many times. The CDR3 coding sequence is TGTGCCAGCAGTCTTAGTGGCACCGGGGAGCTGTTTTTT. It encodes CASSLSGTGELFF. The chain is built from TRBV7-2 and TRBJ2-2, with unresolved D. Germline CDR1 and CDR2: SGHTA and FQGNSA. This CDR3 is built from 13 residues. Between the trimmed V and J ends, which lost 6 bases and 4 bases, there was a span of 9 bases.

The table lists this clonotype with many counts. The chain recombines TRBV5-1 with TRBJ2-3; TRBD2 matches at 8 bases. CDR1 and CDR2 from the germline V gene are SGHRS and YFSETQ. The CDR3 is made up of 15 amino acids. V lost 0 bases to trimming and J lost 3 bases; unmatched junction nucleotides: 3. The CDR3 is CASSLVGRVTDTQYF. The CDR3 DNA reads as TGCGCCAGCAGCTTGGTCGGGAGGGTGACAGATACGCAGTATTTT.

This clonotype was counted at least ten times. This chain connects TRBV7-9 to TRBJ2-7, with 7 positions matching TRBD1. The germline CDR1 and CDR2 sequences are SEHNR and FQNEAQ (reference sequence). This CDR3 is 15 amino acids long. V trimming: 6 bases; J trimming: 1 base; junction bases outside the gene matches: 9. Written as DNA, the CDR3 is TGTGCCAGCAGACTATACCCGGGACAGTCCTACGAGCAGTACTTC. It specifies CASRLYPGQSYEQYF.

This clonotype was found many times. The chain carries TRBV28 and TRBJ1-2; TRBD1 is a possible D gene (5 bases). The V gene's germline CDR1 is MDHEN and CDR2 SYDVKM. The ends were cut back, 5 bases at V and 8 bases at J, with 24 bases in the middle. The CDR3 spans 16 residues. The CDR3 DNA is TGTGCCAGCAGTCCCTCGGACCGGGGGGGAATGGGAGGCTACACCTTC. This encodes CASSPSDRGGMGGYTF.

This clonotype appeared many times. This chain uses TRBV7-2 with TRBJ2-1, with D perhaps matching TRBD2 (6 bases). Per germline, CDR1 SGHTA and CDR2 FQGNSA. This CDR3 is 15 amino acids long. The V gene lost 1 base and the J gene lost 3 bases, with 10 bases spanning the gap. This CDR3 is CASSLGSSVYNEQFF. In DNA form, the CDR3 reads TGTGCCAGCAGCTTAGGGTCTAGCGTCTACAATGAGCAGTTCTTC.

This clonotype was observed many times. This sequence joins TRBV6-1 and TRBJ1-6, with D hard to call. CDR1 is MNHNS and CDR2 is SASEGT in the germline V gene. Trimming removed 5 bases from V and 0 bases from J, with 11 bases in between. The CDR3 runs to 16 residues. The CDR3 spells CASSTYKSSYNSPLHF. DNA for the CDR3: TGTGCCAGCAGTACATACAAGAGCTCCTATAATTCACCCCTCCACTTT.

This clonotype has a count of ten or more. This rearrangement joins TRBV24-1 to TRBJ1-1; D is unresolved. Germline V lookup: CDR1 KGHDR, CDR2 SFDVKD. The CDR3 contains 14 residues. V was trimmed by 4 bases and J by 5 bases, leaving 13 bases between them. In DNA form, the CDR3 reads TGTGCCACCAGTGACCCCAACTTTCCGACTGAAGCTTTCTTT. Amino acid sequence: CATSDPNFPTEAFF.

In its sample, this clonotype was seen many times. V and J are TRBV28 and TRBJ2-5; D ambiguous. The CDR3 spans 15 residues. Germline V gives CDR1 MDHEN, CDR2 SYDVKM. Trimming cost V 2 bases and J 2 bases, with 12 bases left between them. CDR3: CASSLRWGIQETQYF. The CDR3 nucleotides are TGTGCCAGCAGTTTACGGTGGGGAATTCAAGAGACCCAGTACTTC.

This clonotype has ten or more counts. This rearrangement joins TRBV3-1 to TRBJ2-1; either TRBD1 or TRBD2 may fit D (5 bases each). The CDR3 covers 12 residues. V was pared by 1 base and J by 12 bases, with 10 bases between. Germline V gene data show CDR1 as LGHDT and CDR2 as YNNKEL (reference sequence). The CDR3 region has the DNA TGTGCCAGCAGCCAAGGGGGGACCCCGCAGTTCTTC. This translates into CASSQGGTPQFF.

This clonotype was detected ten times or more. This chain joins TRBV7-9 and TRBJ2-7, with D perhaps matching TRBD1 or TRBD2 (5 bases each). V was cut by 0 bases and J by 7 bases, with 16 bases left in between. This CDR3 comprises 15 residues. The germline V gene encodes CDR1 SEHNR and CDR2 FQNEAQ (reference sequence). CDR3 loop: CASSLAQGGRGEQYF. DNA for the CDR3: TGTGCCAGCAGCTTAGCCCAGGGCGGCCGGGGAGAGCAGTACTTC.